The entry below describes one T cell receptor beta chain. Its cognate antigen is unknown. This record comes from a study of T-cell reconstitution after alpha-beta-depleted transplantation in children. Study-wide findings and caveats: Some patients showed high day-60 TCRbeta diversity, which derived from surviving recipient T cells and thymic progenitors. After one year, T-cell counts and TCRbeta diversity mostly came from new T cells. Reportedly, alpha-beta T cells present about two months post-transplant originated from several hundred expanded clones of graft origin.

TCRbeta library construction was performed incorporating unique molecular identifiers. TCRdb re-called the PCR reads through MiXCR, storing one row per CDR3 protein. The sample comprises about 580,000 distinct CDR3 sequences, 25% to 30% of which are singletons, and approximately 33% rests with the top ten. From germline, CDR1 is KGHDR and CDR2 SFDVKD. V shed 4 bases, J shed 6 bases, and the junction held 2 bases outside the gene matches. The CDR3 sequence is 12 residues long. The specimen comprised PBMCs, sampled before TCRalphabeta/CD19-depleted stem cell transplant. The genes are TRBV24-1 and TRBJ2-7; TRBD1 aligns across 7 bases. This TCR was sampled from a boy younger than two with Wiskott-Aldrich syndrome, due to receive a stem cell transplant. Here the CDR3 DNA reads TGTGCCACCAGTGAAGGGGGCGGCGAGCAGTACTTC. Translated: CATSEGGGEQYF.